This entry features one T cell receptor beta chain sequence. This receptor's antigen is unknown. Base qualities are not recorded, but no much larger clone differs from it by a single base. The immunoSEQ Assay, a bias-controlled multiplex PCR, was used to amplify TCRbeta CDR3 regions from genomic DNA. In the paper's pipeline: Within the assay, amplification of reference gene primers was used to estimate how many nucleated cells each sample contained. To quantify the absolute abundance of each unique TCRbeta CDR3 rearrangement, sequence reads were collapsed and filtered. For each sample, productive Simpson clonality was calculated as the square root of Simpson's diversity index over productive rearrangements. Drawn from immuneACCESS, this table holds only the in-frame rearrangements with V and J called that TCRdb kept. Clones are partly lost; checked studies trace under half to an unresolved V gene and leave the rest unexplained. That table gives V, J and clone size, and the DNA gave D and trimming. Within this sample are about 110,000 clones, with 65% to 75% of them counted one time only. The ten most abundant clones make up less than 1% of the sample.

The data derive from a study of blood T cell repertoires in COVID-19 (TCRdb year 2020). Turning to the overall study: Samples from collaborators originated in the United States, Italy and Spain and spanned both the acute and convalescent phases of COVID-19. The material from the prospective study consisted of cDNA or gDNA derived from T cells, B-cell-depleted T cells, or PBMCs. Deeply sampled blood TCRbeta repertoires from subjects exposed to, actively infected with, or recovered from COVID-19 were included in the dataset. The repertoires were released in a freely available public database meant as a resource for research on the immune response to SARS-CoV-2. Samples were obtained from the ongoing ImmuneRACE study (first 160 participants) and from approximately 1,200 subjects provided by 6 global collaborators. A de-identified subject ID, COVID-19 status, age in years and sex were almost always included in the sample metadata. Where HLA class I and class II types were available, the types were taken from metadata supplied by the sample provider, not from assay-based typing. The full study reports these points: Clinical and demographic metadata were provided uncurated, with the amount varying by source and participant.

The collaborating institutions used their own protocols to collect whole blood in K2EDTA tubes. For TCRbeta analysis, collaborator samples were shipped as frozen whole blood, as isolated PBMCs, or as DNA extracted from either sample type. Source material: peripheral blood. This receptor was identified in a human donor with acute or convalescent COVID-19. The donor label of this sample is uncertain.

The sequenced DNA is TGTGCCAGTAGTATGACAAGGAACACTGAAGCTTTCTTT. This yields the protein CASSMTRNTEAFF. Recombination connected TRBV19 to TRBJ1-1; the D gene identity is not certain. Looking up the germline V gene (reference sequence) yields CDR1 LNHDA and CDR2 SQIVND. V is reduced by 3 bases and J by 1 base, leaving a spacing of 6 bases between them. The CDR3 holds 13 amino acids from the cysteine to the phenylalanine. The DNA shown is the 39-base CDR3, in frame from base 1.